This TCR beta chain stems from a study of OX40 agonist ivuxolimab in advanced cancers. Study overall: Those treated in dose escalation had hepatocellular carcinoma, melanoma, renal cell cancer or head and neck cancer. The study, taken as a whole, reports: At 0.1 to 3.0 mg/kg, CD4+ and CD8+ blood T cells expanded clonally by week 6.

About this clone itself: Its antigen remains unidentified.

The table came from immunoSEQ multiplex PCR; TCRdb's copy has only in-frame clones and leaves some out. Counted here are 55,000 to 80,000 clones, around 84% occurring once; the ten biggest clones make up just under 2.5%. This CDR3 spans 21 amino acids. Germline V gives CDR1 SGHRS, CDR2 YFSETQ. The V and J ends lost 3 bases and 0 bases, in that order; junction bases with no gene match: 23. The chain links TRBV5-1 to TRBJ1-1; 7 bases are shared with TRBD1. The sequenced sample was CD4+ or CD8+ T cells sorted from blood, obtained in a trial of the OX40 agonist ivuxolimab. The sequence derives from an adult with an advanced solid tumor such as melanoma, head and neck, liver or kidney cancer. The CDR3 sequence is CASSSLLPYSTGRGVNTEAFF. In DNA form, the CDR3 reads TGCGCCAGCAGCTCACTCCTACCTTATTCGACAGGGCGAGGGGTGAACACTGAAGCTTTCTTT.